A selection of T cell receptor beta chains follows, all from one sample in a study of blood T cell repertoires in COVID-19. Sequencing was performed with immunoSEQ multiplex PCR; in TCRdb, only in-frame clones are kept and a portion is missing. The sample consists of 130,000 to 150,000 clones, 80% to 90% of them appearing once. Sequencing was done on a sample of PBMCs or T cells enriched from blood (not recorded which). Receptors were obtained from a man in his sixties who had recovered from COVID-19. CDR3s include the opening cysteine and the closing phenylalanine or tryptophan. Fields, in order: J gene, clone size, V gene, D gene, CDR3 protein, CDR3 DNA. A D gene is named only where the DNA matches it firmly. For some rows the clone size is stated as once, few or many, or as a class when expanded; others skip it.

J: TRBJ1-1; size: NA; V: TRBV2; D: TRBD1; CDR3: CASRFAGGTEAFF; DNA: TGTGCCAGCAGGTTCGCAGGGGGAACTGAAGCTTTCTTT
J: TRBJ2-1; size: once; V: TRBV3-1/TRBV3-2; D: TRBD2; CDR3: CASRGLAGGGEQFF; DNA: TGTGCCAGCAGGGGACTAGCGGGAGGCGGCGAGCAGTTCTTC
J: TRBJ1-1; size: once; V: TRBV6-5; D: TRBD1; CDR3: CASCQTGLDTEAFF; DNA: TGTGCCAGTTGCCAGACAGGGTTGGACACTGAAGCTTTCTTT
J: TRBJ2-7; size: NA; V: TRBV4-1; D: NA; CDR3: CASSQDQTDYEQYF; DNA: TGCGCCAGCAGCCAAGATCAAACAGACTACGAGCAGTACTTC
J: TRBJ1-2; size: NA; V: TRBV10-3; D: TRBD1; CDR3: CAISDPDRGSNYGYTF; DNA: TGTGCCATCAGTGACCCGGACAGGGGAAGTAACTATGGCTACACCTTC
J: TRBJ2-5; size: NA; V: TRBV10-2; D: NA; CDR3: CASSVVAEETQYF; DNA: TGCGCCAGCAGTGTGGTAGCGGAAGAGACCCAGTACTTC
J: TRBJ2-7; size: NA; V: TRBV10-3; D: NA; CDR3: CAISESVEGTYEQYF; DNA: TGTGCCATCAGTGAGTCGGTAGAGGGTACCTACGAGCAGTACTTC
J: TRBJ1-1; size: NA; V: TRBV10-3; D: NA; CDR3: CAIGGLGKNTEAFF; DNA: TGTGCCATCGGGGGACTGGGAAAGAACACTGAAGCTTTCTTT
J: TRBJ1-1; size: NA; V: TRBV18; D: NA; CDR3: CASCGQTNTEAFF; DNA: TGTGCCAGCTGTGGACAAACGAACACTGAAGCTTTCTTT
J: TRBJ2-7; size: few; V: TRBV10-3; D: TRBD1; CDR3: CAIRAGGNEQYF; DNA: TGTGCCATAAGGGCAGGGGGAAACGAGCAGTACTTC
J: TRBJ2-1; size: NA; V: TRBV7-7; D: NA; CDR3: CASSLGIRGNDNEQFF; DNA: TGTGCCAGCAGCTTAGGTATTCGGGGGAATGACAATGAGCAGTTCTTC
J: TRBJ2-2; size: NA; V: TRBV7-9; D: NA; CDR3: CASSSDSNTGELFF; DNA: TGTGCCAGCAGCTCAGATTCTAACACCGGGGAGCTGTTTTTT
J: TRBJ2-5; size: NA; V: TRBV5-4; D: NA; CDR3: CASRLPGSQETQYF; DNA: TGTGCCAGCAGACTCCCTGGTAGCCAAGAGACCCAGTACTTC
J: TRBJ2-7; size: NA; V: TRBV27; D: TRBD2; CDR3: CASSLKGGLILVQYF; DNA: TGTGCCAGCAGTTTAAAGGGAGGGCTTATATTAGTGCAGTACTTC
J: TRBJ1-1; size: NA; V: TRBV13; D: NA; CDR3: CASSGYRDTEAFF; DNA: TGTGCCAGCTCAGGGTACCGCGACACTGAAGCTTTCTTT
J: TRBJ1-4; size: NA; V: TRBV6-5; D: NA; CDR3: CASRNDRGKLFF; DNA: TGTGCCAGCAGAAACGACCGGGGGAAACTGTTTTTT
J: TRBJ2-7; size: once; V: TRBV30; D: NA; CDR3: CAWSVSLLGGQYF; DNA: TGTGCCTGGAGTGTAAGTCTTCTAGGGGGGCAGTACTTC
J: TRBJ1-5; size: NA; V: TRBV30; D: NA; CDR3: CAWSGGGRQPQHF; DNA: TGTGCCTGGAGTGGGGGGGGCAGGCAGCCCCAGCATTTT
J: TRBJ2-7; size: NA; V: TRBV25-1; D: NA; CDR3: CASSRPMGSRYEQYF; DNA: TGTGCCAGCAGTCGACCTATGGGGAGCAGATACGAGCAGTACTTC
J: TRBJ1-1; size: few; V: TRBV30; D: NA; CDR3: CAWSVSGSGSTEAFF; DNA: TGTGCCTGGAGTGTATCAGGTTCAGGGTCCACTGAAGCTTTCTTT
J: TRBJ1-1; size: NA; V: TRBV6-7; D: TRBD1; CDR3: CARGGGAANTEAFF; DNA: TGTGCCAGAGGAGGGGGCGCCGCGAACACTGAAGCTTTCTTT
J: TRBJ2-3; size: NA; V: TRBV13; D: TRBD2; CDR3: CASRLAGENTQYF; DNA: TGTGCCAGCAGGCTAGCGGGGGAGAATACGCAGTATTTT
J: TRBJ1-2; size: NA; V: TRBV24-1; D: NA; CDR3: CATSDPTPTGTNYGYTF; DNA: TGTGCCACCAGTGATCCGACCCCGACAGGCACCAACTATGGCTACACCTTC
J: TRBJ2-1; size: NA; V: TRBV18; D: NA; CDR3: CASSPSYGGGRSAYNEQFF; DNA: TGTGCCAGCTCACCAAGTTATGGGGGAGGCAGATCGGCCTACAATGAGCAGTTCTTC
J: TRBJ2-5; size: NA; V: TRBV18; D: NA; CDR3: CASSPPGEGGTQYF; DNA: TGTGCCAGCTCACCACCGGGAGAAGGAGGGACCCAGTACTTC
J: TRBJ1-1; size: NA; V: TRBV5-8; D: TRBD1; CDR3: CASSPDPGGGTEAFF; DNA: TGTGCCAGCAGCCCGGATCCAGGGGGCGGCACTGAAGCTTTCTTT
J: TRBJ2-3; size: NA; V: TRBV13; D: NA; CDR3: CASSEGTTDTQYF; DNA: TGTGCCAGCAGTGAGGGCACCACAGATACGCAGTATTTT
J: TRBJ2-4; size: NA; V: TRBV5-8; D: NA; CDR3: CASSLGGRNIQYF; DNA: TGTGCCAGCAGCTTGGGAGGGAGGAACATTCAGTACTTC
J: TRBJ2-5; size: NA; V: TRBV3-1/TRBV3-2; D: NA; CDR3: CASSPGQQQETQYF; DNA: TGTGCCAGCAGCCCAGGACAACAACAAGAGACCCAGTACTTC
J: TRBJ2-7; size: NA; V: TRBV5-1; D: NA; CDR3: CASSPQTYEQYF; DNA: TGCGCCAGCAGCCCACAGACCTACGAGCAGTACTTC
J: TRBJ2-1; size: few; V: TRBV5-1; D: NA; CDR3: CASSLAGSSYNEQFF; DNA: TGCGCCAGCAGCTTGGCAGGAAGCTCCTACAATGAGCAGTTCTTC
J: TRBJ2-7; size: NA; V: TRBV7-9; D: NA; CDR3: CASSLTRATYEQYF; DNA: TGTGCCAGCAGCTTAACCAGGGCCACCTACGAGCAGTACTTC
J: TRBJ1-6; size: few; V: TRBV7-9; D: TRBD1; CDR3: CASSPGQGDYSPLHF; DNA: TGTGCCAGCAGCCCCGGACAGGGGGATTATTCACCCCTCCACTTT
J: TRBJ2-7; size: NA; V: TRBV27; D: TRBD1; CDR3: CASSWGQGTYEQYF; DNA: TGTGCCAGCAGTTGGGGACAGGGGACCTACGAGCAGTACTTC
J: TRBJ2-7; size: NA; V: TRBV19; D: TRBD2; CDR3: CASSTSGIGYEQYF; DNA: TGTGCCAGTAGTACGAGCGGGATTGGCTACGAGCAGTACTTC
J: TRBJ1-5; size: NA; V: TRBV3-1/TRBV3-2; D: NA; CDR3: CASSQTGNQPQHF; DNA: TGTGCCAGCAGTCAGACTGGGAATCAGCCCCAGCATTTT
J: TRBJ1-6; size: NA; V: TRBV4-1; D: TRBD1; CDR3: CASSRTRRTGGSYNSPLHF; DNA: TGCGCCAGCAGTAGAACCAGGCGGACAGGGGGTTCCTATAATTCACCCCTCCACTTT
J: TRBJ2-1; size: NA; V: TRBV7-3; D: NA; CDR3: CASSLTPPDTYNEQFF; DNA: TGTGCCAGCAGCTTGACCCCACCCGACACCTACAATGAGCAGTTCTTC
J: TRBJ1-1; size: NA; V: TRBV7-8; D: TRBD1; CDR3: CASSFQGAMGTEAFF; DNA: TGTGCCAGCAGCTTCCAGGGGGCGATGGGGACTGAAGCTTTCTTT
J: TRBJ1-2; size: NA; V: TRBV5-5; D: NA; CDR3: CASSLFAKTANNYGYTF; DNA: TGTGCCAGCAGCTTGTTCGCGAAGACAGCTAATAACTATGGCTACACCTTC
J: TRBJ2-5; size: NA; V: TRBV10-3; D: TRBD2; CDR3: CATLAGDHQETQYF; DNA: TGTGCCACACTAGCGGGGGATCACCAAGAGACCCAGTACTTC
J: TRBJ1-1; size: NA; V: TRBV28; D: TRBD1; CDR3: CASSARDRGTGEAFF; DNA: TGTGCCAGCTCGGCCCGGGACAGGGGAACGGGTGAAGCTTTCTTT
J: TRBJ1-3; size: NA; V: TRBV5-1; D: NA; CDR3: CASSLLSHSGNTIYF; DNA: TGCGCCAGCAGCTTACTGTCGCACTCTGGAAACACCATATATTTT
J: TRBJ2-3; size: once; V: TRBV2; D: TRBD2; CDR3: CASAGTSGPDTQYF; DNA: TGTGCCAGCGCAGGGACTAGCGGGCCAGATACGCAGTATTTT
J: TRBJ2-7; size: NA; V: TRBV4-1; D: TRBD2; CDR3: CASSQAAGATYEQYF; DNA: TGCGCCAGCAGCCAAGCAGCGGGAGCAACCTACGAGCAGTACTTC
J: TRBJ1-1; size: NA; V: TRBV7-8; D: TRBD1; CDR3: CASSLGGQALPGAEAFF; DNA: TGTGCCAGCAGCTTAGGGGGACAGGCGTTACCTGGCGCTGAAGCTTTCTTT
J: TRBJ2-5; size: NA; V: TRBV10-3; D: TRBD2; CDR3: CATGLAGGQETQYF; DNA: TGTGCCACCGGACTAGCGGGGGGCCAAGAGACCCAGTACTTC
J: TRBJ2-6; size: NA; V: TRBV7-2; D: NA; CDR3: CASSPHSSGANVLTF; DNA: TGTGCCAGCAGCCCCCACAGCTCTGGGGCCAACGTCCTGACTTTC
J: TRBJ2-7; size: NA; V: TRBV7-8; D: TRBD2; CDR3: CASSPTSGTSYEQYF; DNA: TGTGCCAGCAGCCCTACTAGCGGGACTTCCTACGAGCAGTACTTC
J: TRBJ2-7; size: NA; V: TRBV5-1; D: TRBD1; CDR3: CASSSGDRGPGEQYF; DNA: TGCGCCAGCAGTTCCGGGGACAGGGGGCCGGGAGAGCAGTACTTC
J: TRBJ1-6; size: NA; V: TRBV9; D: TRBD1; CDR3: CASSVATGGSSPLHF; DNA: TGTGCCAGCAGCGTAGCAACAGGGGGTAGTTCACCCCTCCACTTT
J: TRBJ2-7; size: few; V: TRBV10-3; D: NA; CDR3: CAIRGDTYEQYF; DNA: TGTGCCATCAGGGGGGACACCTACGAGCAGTACTTC
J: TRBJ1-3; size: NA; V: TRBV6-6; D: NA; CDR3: CATSGVGNTIYF; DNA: TGTGCCACCTCCGGGGTTGGAAACACCATATATTTT
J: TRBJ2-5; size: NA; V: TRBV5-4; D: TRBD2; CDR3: CASSLLGGMEETQYF; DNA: TGTGCCAGCAGCTTGCTCGGGGGGATGGAAGAGACCCAGTACTTC
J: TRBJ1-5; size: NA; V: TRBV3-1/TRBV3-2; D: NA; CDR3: CASSLQRNQPQHF; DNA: TGTGCCAGCAGTCTACAGCGCAATCAGCCCCAGCATTTT
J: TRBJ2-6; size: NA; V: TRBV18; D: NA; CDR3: CASSLTSSGANVLTF; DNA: TGTGCCAGCTCACTCACTAGCTCTGGGGCCAACGTCCTGACTTTC
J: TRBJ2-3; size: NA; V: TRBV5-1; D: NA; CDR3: CASSSTGTDTQYF; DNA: TGCGCCAGCAGCTCCACAGGCACAGATACGCAGTATTTT
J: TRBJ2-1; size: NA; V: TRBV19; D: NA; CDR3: CASSGGVNEQFF; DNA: TGTGCCAGTAGTGGAGGGGTTAATGAGCAGTTCTTC
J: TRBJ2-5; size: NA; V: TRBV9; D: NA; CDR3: CASSVELASETQYF; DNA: TGTGCCAGCAGCGTAGAACTAGCTAGCGAGACCCAGTACTTC
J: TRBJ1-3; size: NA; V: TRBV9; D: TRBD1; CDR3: CASSLGTGLSGNTIYF; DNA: TGTGCCAGCAGCCTCGGGACAGGGCTCTCTGGAAACACCATATATTTT